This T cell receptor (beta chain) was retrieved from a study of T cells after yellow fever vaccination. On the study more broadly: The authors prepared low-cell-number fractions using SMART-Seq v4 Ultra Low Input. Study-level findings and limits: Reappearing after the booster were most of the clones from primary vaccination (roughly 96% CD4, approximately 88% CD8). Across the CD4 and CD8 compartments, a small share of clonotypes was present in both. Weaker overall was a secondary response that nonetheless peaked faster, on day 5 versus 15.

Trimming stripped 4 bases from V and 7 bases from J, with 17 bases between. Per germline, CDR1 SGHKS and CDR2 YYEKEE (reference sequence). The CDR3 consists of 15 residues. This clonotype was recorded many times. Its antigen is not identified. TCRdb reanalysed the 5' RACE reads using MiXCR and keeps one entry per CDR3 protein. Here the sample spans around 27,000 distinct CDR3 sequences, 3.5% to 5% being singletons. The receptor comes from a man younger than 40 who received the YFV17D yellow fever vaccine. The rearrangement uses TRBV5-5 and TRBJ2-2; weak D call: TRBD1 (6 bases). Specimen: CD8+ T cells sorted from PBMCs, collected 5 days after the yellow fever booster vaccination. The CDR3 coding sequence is TGTGCCAGCAGCGGTGAGGGGGACCGGGTCGGGGAGCTGTTTTTT. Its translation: CASSGEGDRVGELFF.